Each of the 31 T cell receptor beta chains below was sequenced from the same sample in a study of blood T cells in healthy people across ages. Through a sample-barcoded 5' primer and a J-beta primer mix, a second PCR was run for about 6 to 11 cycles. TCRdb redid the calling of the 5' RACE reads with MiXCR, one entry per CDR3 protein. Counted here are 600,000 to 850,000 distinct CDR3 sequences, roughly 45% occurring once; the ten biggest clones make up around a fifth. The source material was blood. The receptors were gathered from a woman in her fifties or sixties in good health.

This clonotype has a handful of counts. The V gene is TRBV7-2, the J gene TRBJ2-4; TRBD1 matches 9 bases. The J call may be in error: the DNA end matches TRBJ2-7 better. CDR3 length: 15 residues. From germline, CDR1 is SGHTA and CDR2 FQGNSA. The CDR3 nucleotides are TGTGCCAGCAGCCCAGGTCCGGGACAGGGAAGCGAGCAGTACTTC. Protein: CASSPGPGQGSEQYF.

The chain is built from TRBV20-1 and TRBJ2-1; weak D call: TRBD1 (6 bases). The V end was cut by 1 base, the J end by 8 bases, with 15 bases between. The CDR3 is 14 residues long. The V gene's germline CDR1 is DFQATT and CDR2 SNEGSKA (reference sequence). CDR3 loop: CSARGVPGADEQFF. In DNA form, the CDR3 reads TGCAGTGCTAGAGGGGTACCAGGGGCGGATGAGCAGTTCTTC.

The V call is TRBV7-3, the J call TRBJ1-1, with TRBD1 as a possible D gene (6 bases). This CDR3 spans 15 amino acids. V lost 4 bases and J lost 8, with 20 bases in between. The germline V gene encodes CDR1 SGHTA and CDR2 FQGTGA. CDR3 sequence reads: CASSYWVGGASEAFF. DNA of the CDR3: TGTGCCAGCAGCTACTGGGTAGGGGGGGCATCGGAAGCTTTCTTT.

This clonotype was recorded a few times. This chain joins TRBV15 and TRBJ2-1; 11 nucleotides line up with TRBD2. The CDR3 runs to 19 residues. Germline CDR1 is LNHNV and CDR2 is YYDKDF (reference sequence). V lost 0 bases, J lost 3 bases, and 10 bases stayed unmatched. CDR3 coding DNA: TGTGCCACCAGCAGAGATTCGTCTGGGACTAGCGGCAACTACAATGAGCAGTTCTTC. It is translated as CATSRDSSGTSGNYNEQFF. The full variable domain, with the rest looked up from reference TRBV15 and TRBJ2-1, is DAMVIQNPRYQVTQFGKPVTLSCSQTLNHNVMYWYQQKSSQAPKLLFHYYDKDFNNEADTPDNFQSRRPNTSFCFLDIRSPGLGDTAMYLCATSRDSSGTSGNYNEQFFGPGTRLTVL.

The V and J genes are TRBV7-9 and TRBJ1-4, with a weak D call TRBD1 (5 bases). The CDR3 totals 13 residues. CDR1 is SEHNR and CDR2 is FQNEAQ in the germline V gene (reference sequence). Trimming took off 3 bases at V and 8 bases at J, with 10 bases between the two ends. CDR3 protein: CASSLGGREKLFF. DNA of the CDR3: TGTGCCAGCAGCTTGGGGGGTAGGGAAAAACTGTTTTTT.

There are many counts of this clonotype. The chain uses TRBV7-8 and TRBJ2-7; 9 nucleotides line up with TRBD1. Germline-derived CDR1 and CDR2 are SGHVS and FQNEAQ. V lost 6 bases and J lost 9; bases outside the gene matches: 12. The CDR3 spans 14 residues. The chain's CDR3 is CASRLGQGIRGQYF. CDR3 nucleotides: TGTGCCAGCAGACTTGGACAGGGGATTCGCGGGCAGTACTTC.

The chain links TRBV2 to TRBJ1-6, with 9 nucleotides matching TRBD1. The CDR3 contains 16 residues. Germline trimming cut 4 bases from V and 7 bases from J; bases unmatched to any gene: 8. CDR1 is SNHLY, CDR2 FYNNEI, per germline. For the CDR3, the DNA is TGTGCCAGCAGTGTCTCCGGGACAGGGCGCAATTCACCCCTCCACTTT. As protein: CASSVSGTGRNSPLHF.

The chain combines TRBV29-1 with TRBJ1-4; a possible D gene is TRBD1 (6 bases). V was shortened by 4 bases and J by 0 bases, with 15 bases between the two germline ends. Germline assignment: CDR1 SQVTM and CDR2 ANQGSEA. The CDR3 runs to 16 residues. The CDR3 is CSVAGTTTSTNEKLFF. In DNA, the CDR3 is TGCAGCGTTGCCGGGACAACTACTTCAACTAATGAAAAACTGTTTTTT.

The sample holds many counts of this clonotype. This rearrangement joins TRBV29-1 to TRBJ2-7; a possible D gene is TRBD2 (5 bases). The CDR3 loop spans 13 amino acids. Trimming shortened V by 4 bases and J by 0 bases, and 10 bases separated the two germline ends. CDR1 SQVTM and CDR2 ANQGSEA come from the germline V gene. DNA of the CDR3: TGCAGCGTTGGGACTTCGAGCTCCTACGAGCAGTACTTC. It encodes CSVGTSSSYEQYF.

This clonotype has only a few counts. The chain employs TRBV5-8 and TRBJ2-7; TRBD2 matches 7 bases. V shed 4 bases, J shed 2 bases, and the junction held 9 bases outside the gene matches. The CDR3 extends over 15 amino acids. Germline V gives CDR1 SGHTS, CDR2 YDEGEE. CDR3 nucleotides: TGTGCCAGCAGCCGCTTCGGGGGGTGGACCTACGAGCAGTACTTC. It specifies CASSRFGGWTYEQYF.

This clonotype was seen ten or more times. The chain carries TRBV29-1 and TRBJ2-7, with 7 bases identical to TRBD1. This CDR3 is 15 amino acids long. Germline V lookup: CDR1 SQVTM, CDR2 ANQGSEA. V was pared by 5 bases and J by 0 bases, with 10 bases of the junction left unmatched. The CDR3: CSVYRGSTDSYEQYF. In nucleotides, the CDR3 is TGCAGCGTTTACAGGGGCTCGACGGACTCCTACGAGCAGTACTTC.

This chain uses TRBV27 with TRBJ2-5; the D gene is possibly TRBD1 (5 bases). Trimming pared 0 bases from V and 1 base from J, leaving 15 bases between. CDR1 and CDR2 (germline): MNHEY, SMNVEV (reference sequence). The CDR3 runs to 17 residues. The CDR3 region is CASSLSRSDSIQETQYF. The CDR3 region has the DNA TGTGCCAGCAGTTTATCGAGGTCCGACAGTATCCAAGAGACCCAGTACTTC.

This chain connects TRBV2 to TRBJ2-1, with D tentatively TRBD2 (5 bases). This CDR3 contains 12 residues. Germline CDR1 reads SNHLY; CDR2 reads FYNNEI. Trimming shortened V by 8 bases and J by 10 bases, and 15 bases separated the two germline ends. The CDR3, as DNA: TGTGCCAGCGGGAGTCCCGGGATAGAGCAGTTCTTC. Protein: CASGSPGIEQFF. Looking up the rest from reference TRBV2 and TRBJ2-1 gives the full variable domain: EPEVTQTPSHQVTQMGQEVILRCVPISNHLYFYWYRQILGQKVEFLVSFYNNEISEKSEIFDDQFSVERPDGSNFTLKIRSTKLEDSAMYFCASGSPGIEQFFGPGTRLTVL.

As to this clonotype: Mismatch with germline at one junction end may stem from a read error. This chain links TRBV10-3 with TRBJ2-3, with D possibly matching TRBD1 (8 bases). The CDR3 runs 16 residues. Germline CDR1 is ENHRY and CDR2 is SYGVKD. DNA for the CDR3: TGTGCCAACAGTCAACAGGGGGGGTCTAGCACAGATACGCAGTATTTT. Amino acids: CANSQQGGSSTDTQYF.

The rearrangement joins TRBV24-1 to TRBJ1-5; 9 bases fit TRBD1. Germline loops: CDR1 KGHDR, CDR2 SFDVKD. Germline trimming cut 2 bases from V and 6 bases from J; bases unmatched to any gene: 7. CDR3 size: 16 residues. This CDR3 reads CATSDSTGGMSQPQHF. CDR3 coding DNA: TGTGCCACCAGTGATTCGACAGGGGGTATGAGTCAGCCCCAGCATTTT.

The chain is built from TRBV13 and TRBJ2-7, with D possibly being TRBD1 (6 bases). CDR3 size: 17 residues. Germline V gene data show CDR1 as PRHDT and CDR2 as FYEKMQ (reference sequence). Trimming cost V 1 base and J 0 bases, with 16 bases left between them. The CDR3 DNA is TGTGCCAGCAGCTTAGAATCCAGGGGATCAGGCTCCTACGAGCAGTACTTC. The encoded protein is CASSLESRGSGSYEQYF.

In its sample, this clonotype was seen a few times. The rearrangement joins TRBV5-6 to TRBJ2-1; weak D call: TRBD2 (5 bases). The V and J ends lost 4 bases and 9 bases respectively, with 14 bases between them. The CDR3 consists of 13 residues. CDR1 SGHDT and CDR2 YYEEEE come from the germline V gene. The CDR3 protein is CASSVRGMGEQFF. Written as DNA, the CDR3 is TGTGCCAGCAGCGTGCGAGGGATGGGTGAGCAGTTCTTC.

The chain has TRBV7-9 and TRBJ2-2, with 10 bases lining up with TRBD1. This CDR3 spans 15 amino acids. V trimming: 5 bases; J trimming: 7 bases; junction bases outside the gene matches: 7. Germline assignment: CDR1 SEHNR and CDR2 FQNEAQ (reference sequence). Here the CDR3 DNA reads TGTGCCAGCAGCCCGGGACAGGGGACCATCGGGGAGCTGTTTTTT. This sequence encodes CASSPGQGTIGELFF.

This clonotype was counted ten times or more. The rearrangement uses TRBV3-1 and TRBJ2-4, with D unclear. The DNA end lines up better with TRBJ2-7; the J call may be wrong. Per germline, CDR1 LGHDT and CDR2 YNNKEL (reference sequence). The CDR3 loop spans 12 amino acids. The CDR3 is CASSPPSGEQYF. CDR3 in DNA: TGTGCCAGCAGCCCTCCGTCCGGCGAGCAGTACTTC.

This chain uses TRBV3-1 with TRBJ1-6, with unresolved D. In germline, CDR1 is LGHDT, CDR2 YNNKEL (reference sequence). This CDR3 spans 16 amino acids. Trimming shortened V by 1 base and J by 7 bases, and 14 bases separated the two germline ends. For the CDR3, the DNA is TGTGCCAGCAGCCAAGCGGCCGCCCAAGGGAATTCACCCCTCCACTTT. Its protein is CASSQAAAQGNSPLHF.

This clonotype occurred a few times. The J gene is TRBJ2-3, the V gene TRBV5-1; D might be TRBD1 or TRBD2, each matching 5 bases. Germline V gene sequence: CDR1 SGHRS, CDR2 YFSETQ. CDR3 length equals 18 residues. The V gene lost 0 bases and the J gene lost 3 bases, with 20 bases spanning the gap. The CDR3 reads CASSLAGTRGRGTDTQYF. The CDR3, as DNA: TGCGCCAGCAGCTTGGCAGGAACAAGGGGACGGGGAACAGATACGCAGTATTTT.

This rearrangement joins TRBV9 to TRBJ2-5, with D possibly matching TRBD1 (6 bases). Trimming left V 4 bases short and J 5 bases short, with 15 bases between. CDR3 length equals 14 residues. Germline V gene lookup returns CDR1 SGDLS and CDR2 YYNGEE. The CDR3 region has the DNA TGTGCCAGCAGCCCCGTAGGGGGTTGGGAGACCCAGTACTTC. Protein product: CASSPVGGWETQYF.

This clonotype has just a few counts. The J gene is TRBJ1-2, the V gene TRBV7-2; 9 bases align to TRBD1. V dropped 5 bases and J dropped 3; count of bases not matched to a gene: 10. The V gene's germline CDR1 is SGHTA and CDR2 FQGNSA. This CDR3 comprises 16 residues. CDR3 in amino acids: CASSPYTGGAHYGYTF. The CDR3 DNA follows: TGTGCCAGCAGCCCCTACACAGGGGGCGCTCACTATGGCTACACCTTC.

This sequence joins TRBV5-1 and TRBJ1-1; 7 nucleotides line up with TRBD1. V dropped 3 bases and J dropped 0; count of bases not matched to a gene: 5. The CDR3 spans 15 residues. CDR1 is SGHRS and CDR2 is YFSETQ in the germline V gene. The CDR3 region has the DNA TGCGCCAGCAGCTGGGGACAGACGCTGAACACTGAAGCTTTCTTT. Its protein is CASSWGQTLNTEAFF.

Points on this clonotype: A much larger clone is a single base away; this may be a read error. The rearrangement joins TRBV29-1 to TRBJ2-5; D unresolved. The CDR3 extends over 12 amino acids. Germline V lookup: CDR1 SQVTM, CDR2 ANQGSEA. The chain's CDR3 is CGVVVTQETQYF. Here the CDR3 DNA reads TGCGGCGTAGTAGTGACACAAGAGACCCAGTACTTC.

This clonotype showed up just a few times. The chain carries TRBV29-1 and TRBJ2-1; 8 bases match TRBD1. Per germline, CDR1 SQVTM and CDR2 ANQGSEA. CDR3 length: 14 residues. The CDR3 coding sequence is TGCGGCGCTTCTTGGGACAGGCGATTCAATGAGCAGTTCTTC. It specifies CGASWDRRFNEQFF.

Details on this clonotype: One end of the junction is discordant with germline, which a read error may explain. The CDR3 nucleotides read TGTGCCGGCAGTCCGGCCGGGAGGAGCTCCTACAATGAGCAGTTCTTC. This translates into CAGSPAGRSSYNEQFF. The genes are TRBV12-3 or TRBV12-4 and TRBJ2-1, with TRBD2 matching 7 bases. The CDR3 runs 16 residues.

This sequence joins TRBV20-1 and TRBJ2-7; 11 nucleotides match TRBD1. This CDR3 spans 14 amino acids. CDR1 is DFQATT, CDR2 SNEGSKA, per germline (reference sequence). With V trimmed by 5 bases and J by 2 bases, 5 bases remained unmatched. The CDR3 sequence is CSAWGGQGAYEQYF. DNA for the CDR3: TGCAGTGCTTGGGGGGGACAGGGGGCCTACGAGCAGTACTTC.

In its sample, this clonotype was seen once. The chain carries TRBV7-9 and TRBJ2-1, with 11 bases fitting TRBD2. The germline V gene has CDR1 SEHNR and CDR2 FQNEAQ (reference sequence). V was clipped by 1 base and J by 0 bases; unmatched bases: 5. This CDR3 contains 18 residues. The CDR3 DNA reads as TGTGCCAGCAGCTTAGTAGTTGGGACTAGCGGCTCCTACAATGAGCAGTTCTTC. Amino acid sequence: CASSLVVGTSGSYNEQFF.

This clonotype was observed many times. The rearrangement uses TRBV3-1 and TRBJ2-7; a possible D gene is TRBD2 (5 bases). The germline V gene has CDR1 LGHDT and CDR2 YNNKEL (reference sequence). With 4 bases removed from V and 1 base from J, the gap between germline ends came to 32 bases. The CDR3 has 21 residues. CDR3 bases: TGTGCCAGCAGCCCTCTCATAATCGACGGTAGCGACCCGCACCTATCCTACGAGCAGTACTTC. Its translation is CASSPLIIDGSDPHLSYEQYF.

CDR3 sequence reads: CASSAEQGANLEQYF. The CDR3 coding sequence is TGTGCCAGCAGCGCAGAACAGGGGGCAAACCTCGAGCAGTACTTC. The chain is built from TRBV7-6 and TRBJ2-7, with 9 bases fitting TRBD1. The CDR3 covers 15 residues. After removal of 5 bases from V and 6 bases from J, the junction contained 11 bases not matched to a gene. CDR1 and CDR2 (germline): SGHVS, FNYEAQ.